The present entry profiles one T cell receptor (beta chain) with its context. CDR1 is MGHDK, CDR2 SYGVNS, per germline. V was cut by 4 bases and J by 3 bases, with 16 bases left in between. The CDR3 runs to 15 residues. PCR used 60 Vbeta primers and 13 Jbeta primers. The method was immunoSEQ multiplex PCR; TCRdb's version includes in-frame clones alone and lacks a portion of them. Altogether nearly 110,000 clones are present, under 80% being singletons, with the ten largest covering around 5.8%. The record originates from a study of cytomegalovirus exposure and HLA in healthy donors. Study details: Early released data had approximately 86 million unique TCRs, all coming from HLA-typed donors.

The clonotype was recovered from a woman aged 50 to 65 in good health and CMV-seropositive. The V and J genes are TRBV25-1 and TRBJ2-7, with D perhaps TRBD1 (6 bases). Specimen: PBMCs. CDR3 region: CASSGHLGRGYEQYF. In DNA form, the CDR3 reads TGTGCCAGCAGTGGCCATCTCGGCAGGGGCTACGAGCAGTACTTC.